What follows are 22 T cell receptor beta chains derived from one specimen sequenced in a study of long-term antiretroviral therapy in people with HIV. Runs used v3.0 of the immunoSEQ assay and were done at survey level. The assay was immunoSEQ multiplex PCR, and TCRdb's table has in-frame clones only and misses some. The repertoire holds some 43,000 clones, with around nine tenths as singletons. The material sequenced was unsorted PBMCs, taken 0.1 years before starting antiretroviral therapy. The receptor source for this set is a woman aged 45-65 years with HIV.

This clone was seen a single time. V is TRBV4-1 and J is TRBJ1-2, with D unclear. Germline V gives CDR1 MGHRA, CDR2 YSYEKL. Trimming removed 4 bases at V and 1 base at J, with 10 bases between. CDR3 length equals 14 residues. The DNA for the CDR3 is TGCGCCAGCAGCCCCCAGGCCATTAACTATGGCTACACCTTC. It translates to CASSPQAINYGYTF.

The CDR3 region has the DNA TGCGCCAGCAGCCAAGTTGGAGTGCCTGGCTACACCTTC. This translates into CASSQVGVPGYTF. This rearrangement joins TRBV4-3 to TRBJ1-2, with D hard to call. Between the trimmed V and J ends, which lost 1 base and 7 bases, there was a span of 10 bases. CDR1 is LGHNA and CDR2 is YSLEER in the germline V gene. The CDR3 extends over 13 amino acids.

The chain couples TRBV4-3 to TRBJ1-5, with D tentatively TRBD1 (5 bases). CDR3 length equals 13 residues. V was trimmed by 5 bases and J by 7 bases, leaving 12 bases between them. Germline V gene data show CDR1 as LGHNA and CDR2 as YSLEER. The CDR3 loop is CASSVREGQPQHF. CDR3 nucleotides: TGCGCCAGCAGCGTCAGGGAGGGCCAGCCCCAGCATTTT.

This sequence joins TRBV5-1 and TRBJ1-6; 7 bases are a match to TRBD1. Per the germline V gene, CDR1 is SGHRS and CDR2 is YFSETQ. The ends lost 4 bases at V and 9 bases at J; junction bases unmatched: 7. The CDR3 consists of 14 residues. In nucleotides, the CDR3 is TGCGCCAGCAGCCAAAAGGGGGCAGGTTCACCCCTCCACTTT. Amino acid sequence: CASSQKGAGSPLHF.

The V and J genes are TRBV27 and TRBJ2-2; tentatively, D is TRBD1 (6 bases). The germline V and J ends were trimmed by 5 bases and 2 bases, with 21 bases remaining between them. This CDR3 is 18 amino acids long. Germline V gene sequence: CDR1 MNHEY, CDR2 SMNVEV (reference sequence). This CDR3 is CASSPQFVWGLNTGELFF. In DNA form, the CDR3 reads TGTGCCAGCAGTCCCCAATTCGTGTGGGGGCTTAACACCGGGGAGCTGTTTTTT.

The chain uses TRBV7-3 and TRBJ2-5; the D is unclear. The germline V gene encodes CDR1 SGHTA and CDR2 FQGTGA. The germline V and J ends were trimmed by 1 base and 1 base, with 10 bases remaining between them. CDR3 size: 15 residues. The CDR3 loop reads CASSLKGIAQETQYF. The CDR3 nucleotides are TGTGCCAGCAGCTTAAAGGGCATAGCCCAAGAGACCCAGTACTTC.

This clone appeared a few times. The chain combines TRBV9 with TRBJ2-7; D is unresolved. Trimming stripped 0 bases from V and 7 bases from J, with 17 bases between. The CDR3 sequence is 15 residues long. Germline V gene data show CDR1 as SGDLS and CDR2 as YYNGEE. The CDR3 loop is CASSVGVVGVGEQYF. In DNA form, the CDR3 reads TGTGCCAGCAGCGTAGGCGTCGTTGGGGTCGGGGAGCAGTACTTC.

V and J are TRBV5-1 and TRBJ2-5, with 8 bases matching TRBD2. The CDR3 covers 16 residues. Trimming took 0 bases from V and 1 from J; bases not matched to a gene: 5. CDR1 is SGHRS, CDR2 YFSETQ, per germline. The CDR3 loop is CASSLGGAGGQETQYF. Written as DNA, the CDR3 is TGCGCCAGCAGCTTGGGAGGGGCGGGGGGCCAAGAGACCCAGTACTTC.

The V and J genes are TRBV4-2 and TRBJ2-3, with 11 positions matching TRBD2. V lost 3 bases and J lost 4; bases outside the gene matches: 12. In germline, CDR1 is LGHNA, CDR2 YNFKEQ. This CDR3 region has 18 residues. CDR3 region: CASSQGILAGGVSDTQYF. The DNA of the CDR3 is TGTGCCAGCAGCCAGGGAATATTAGCGGGGGGGGTATCAGATACGCAGTATTTT.

The chain carries TRBV1 and TRBJ2-7. TRBV1 is reported as a pseudogene. CDR3 length equals 20 residues. This CDR3 is CTSSQDLILLGGTPSYEQYF. CDR3 in DNA: TGCACCAGCAGCCAAGATCTAATTCTTTTAGGGGGGACCCCATCCTACGAGCAGTACTTC.

V and J are TRBV30 and TRBJ1-6, with no clear D. The V gene's germline CDR1 is GTSNPN and CDR2 SVGIG (reference sequence). CDR3 length: 13 amino acids. V lost 1 base and J 7 bases, leaving 8 bases between the germline ends. CDR3 sequence reads: CAWSEGGNSPLHF. The CDR3 DNA sequence: TGTGCCTGGAGTGAGGGCGGAAATTCACCCCTCCACTTT.

This clone was picked up one time. V usage is TRBV4-3 and J usage is TRBJ2-7; 11 positions agree with TRBD2. This CDR3 is built from 16 residues. Germline CDR1 and CDR2: LGHNA and YSLEER. Unmatched junction bases numbered 10, after V lost 3 bases and J lost 6 bases. This chain's CDR3 is CASSHRSPSGGTEQYF. The CDR3 DNA reads TGCGCCAGCAGCCATCGGTCCCCTAGCGGGGGGACCGAGCAGTACTTC.

The CDR3 DNA is TGTGCCTGGAGCCCGGGACAGGGGGCTTCACCCCTCCACTTT. This translates into CAWSPGQGASPLHF. V is TRBV30 and J is TRBJ1-6, with 12 bases identical to TRBD1. The CDR3 extends over 14 amino acids. Trimming removed 3 bases from V and 9 bases from J; junction bases left unmatched: 3. The germline gives CDR1 GTSNPN, CDR2 SVGIG (reference sequence). Full variable domain (remainder filled in from reference TRBV30 and TRBJ1-6): SQTIHQWPATLVQPVGSPLSLECTVEGTSNPNLYWYRQAAGRGLQLLFYSVGIGQISSEVPQNLSASRPQDRQFILSSKKLLLSDSGFYLCAWSPGQGASPLHFGNGTRLTVT.

The chain recombines TRBV5-8 with TRBJ1-2, with 8 bases lining up with TRBD1. Germline lookup yields CDR1 SGHTS and CDR2 YDEGEE. Trimming removed 4 bases from V and 5 bases from J; junction bases left unmatched: 7. CDR3 length: 14 residues. The CDR3 loop is CASSRDRINYGYTF. CDR3 sequence (DNA): TGTGCCAGCAGCCGGGACAGGATAAATTATGGCTACACCTTC.

The V gene is TRBV25-1, the J gene TRBJ2-5; D gene ambiguous. V was cut by 4 bases and J by 1 base, with 1 base left in between. Germline-derived CDR1 and CDR2 are MGHDK and SYGVNS. This CDR3 has 11 amino acids. The CDR3 nucleotides read TGTGCCAGCAGTGTCCAAGAGACCCAGTACTTC. This translates into CASSVQETQYF.

The chain joins TRBV27 to TRBJ1-2; D may be TRBD1 (5 bases). V was trimmed by 4 bases and J by 0 bases, leaving 9 bases between them. Germline values: CDR1 MNHEY, CDR2 SMNVEV (reference sequence). The CDR3 length is 14 residues. In nucleotides, the CDR3 is TGTGCCAGCAGTTCAGGGAAAGCTAACTATGGCTACACCTTC. Protein sequence: CASSSGKANYGYTF.

The chain uses TRBV6-5 and TRBJ2-7; D is unclear. V was pared by 8 bases and J by 2 bases, with 7 bases between. The CDR3 sequence is 11 residues long. Germline V lookup: CDR1 MNHEY, CDR2 SVGAGI. The CDR3 sequence: CASRAAYEQYF. CDR3 DNA: TGTGCCAGCCGGGCGGCCTACGAGCAGTACTTC.

J is TRBJ2-7 and V is TRBV30, with D hard to call. V shed 3 bases and J shed 2 bases, with 11 bases lying between them. Germline V lookup: CDR1 GTSNPN, CDR2 SVGIG (reference sequence). The CDR3 loop spans 13 amino acids. The CDR3 reads CAWSRPLTYEQYF. The CDR3 coding sequence is TGTGCCTGGAGCAGGCCCCTCACCTACGAGCAGTACTTC.

J is TRBJ2-1 and V is TRBV14; no clear D. V lost 0 bases to trimming and J lost 15 bases, with 15 bases between them. Per germline, CDR1 SGHDN and CDR2 FVKESK. CDR3 length: 13 amino acids. The CDR3 is CASSQDWSSWGFF. CDR3 DNA sequence: TGTGCCAGCAGCCAAGATTGGTCCTCGTGGGGGTTCTTC. The full variable domain, rest sourced from reference TRBV14 and TRBJ2-1, is EAGVTQFPSHSVIEKGQTVTLRCDPISGHDNLYWYRRVMGKEIKFLLHFVKESKQDESGMPNNRFLAERTGGTYSTLKVQPAELEDSGVYFCASSQDWSSWGFFGPGTRLTVL.

The chain combines TRBV6-6 with TRBJ1-2; TRBD1 might be the D (6 bases). This CDR3 is 15 amino acids long. Trimming took 5 bases from V and 5 from J, leaving 18 bases between them. Germline loops: CDR1 MNHNY, CDR2 SVGAGI (reference sequence). The CDR3 loop reads CASSGTGGERYGYTF. CDR3 DNA sequence: TGTGCCAGCAGTGGGACGGGGGGCGAGCGTTATGGCTACACCTTC.

The V gene is TRBV5-8, the J gene TRBJ2-1; D ambiguous. The CDR3 is 14 residues long. V shed 0 bases and J shed 5 bases, with 9 bases lying between them. Germline assignment: CDR1 SGHTS and CDR2 YDEGEE. The CDR3 region is CASSLALRDNEQFF. In nucleotides, the CDR3 is TGTGCCAGCAGCTTGGCCCTGCGCGACAATGAGCAGTTCTTC.

This CDR3 reads CASSFGRGGTGELFF. The CDR3 DNA follows: TGTGCCAGCAGCTTCGGGAGGGGGGGCACCGGGGAGCTGTTTTTT. The V gene is TRBV5-4, the J gene TRBJ2-2; the match to TRBD2 covers 8 bases. Germline CDR1 reads SGHNT; CDR2 reads YYREEE (reference sequence). J was trimmed by 4 bases and V by 2 bases; bases with no gene match: 4. The CDR3 contains 15 residues.